This TCR beta chain came from a study of shared clonotypes between healthy human individuals. As for the study in general: Donors had three CD4 naive, three CD4 memory, two CD8 naive and one CD8 memory plate apiece.

With V trimmed by 3 bases and J by 4 bases, 4 bases remained unmatched. The CDR3 consists of 15 residues. Germline-derived CDR1 and CDR2 are SGHDT and YYEEEE. Notes on this clone: The antigen is undetermined.

TCRdb's copy holds only in-frame clones and misses some; the assay was immunoSEQ multiplex PCR. The data contain about 380,000 clones, roughly 96% of them seen just once; the ten biggest clones take up 0.25% to 0.35%. General study findings and limits: The diversity represented, both genetic and in exposure history, was limited by few donors. Compared with memory subsets, naive subsets generally had larger estimated richness.

The source of this sequence is a man aged 25 to 40 in good health. Sequencing used memory CD8+ T cells sorted from blood. Subset specified: CD45RO+ cells pooled with CCR7-negative TemRA cells. The chain couples TRBV5-6 to TRBJ2-2; 9 nucleotides line up with TRBD1. Written as DNA, the CDR3 is TGTGCCAGCAGCTACAACAGGGGGCCCACCGGGGAGCTGTTTTTT. It codes for CASSYNRGPTGELFF.